This T cell receptor (beta chain) was obtained from a study of T-cell memory formation after mild COVID-19. Study findings and constraints: Clones shrinking from day 15 to 85 showed even CD4/CD8 mixes; later expanders tilted CD4+.

This clonotype was counted between two and nine times. The antigen is not known. The CDR3 consists of 15 residues. Germline V gene sequence: CDR1 LGHNA, CDR2 YSLEER. With 1 base removed from V and 0 bases from J, the gap between germline ends came to 9 bases. From the 5' RACE reads, TCRdb called clonotypes with MiXCR, one entry per CDR3 protein. This sample yields more than 250,000 distinct CDR3 sequences, of which 15% to 20% are seen a single time; roughly 24% belongs to the top ten. The rearrangement joins TRBV4-3 to TRBJ1-2, with D unresolved. The specimen sequenced was PBMCs or a T cell subset sorted from them (not recorded which). The TCR was taken from a man aged 18 to 35 who had mild COVID-19 (a few samples of this study predate the infection). Cell type and time point are not known. CDR3 protein: CASSQGSGANYGYTF. The CDR3 bases are TGCGCCAGCAGCCAAGGTTCGGGAGCTAACTATGGCTACACCTTC.